The T cell receptor beta chain under discussion was sequenced for a study of T cell repertoires in cytomegalovirus infection. Study-level information: Public TCR beta signature analysis indicated the presence of both CMV infection and matching HLA type. Overall study findings and caveats: HLA-C-restricted CMV clonotypes gave the most frequent clonotype in two of eight donors.

A remark on this clonotype: Its specificity is unknown.

CDR3 length equals 13 residues. Germline loops: CDR1 SQVTM, CDR2 ANQGSEA. The trim removed 6 bases at V and 7 bases at J, leaving 9 bases unmatched. TCRdb passed the reads through MiXCR, listing each CDR3 protein once. This repertoire shows fewer than 700,000 distinct CDR3 sequences, roughly 24% found once; its top ten account for roughly 8%. The sample comprised CD8+ T cells from PBMCs. The rearrangement links TRBV29-1 to TRBJ2-1; 7 bases map to TRBD1. The sequence came from a human donor in good health (CMV status not recorded). Some clones in this sample may be carry-over from other donors' samples. The CDR3 loop is CSVETGLLNEQFF. The CDR3 bases are TGCAGCGTAGAGACAGGGCTTTTAAATGAGCAGTTCTTC.